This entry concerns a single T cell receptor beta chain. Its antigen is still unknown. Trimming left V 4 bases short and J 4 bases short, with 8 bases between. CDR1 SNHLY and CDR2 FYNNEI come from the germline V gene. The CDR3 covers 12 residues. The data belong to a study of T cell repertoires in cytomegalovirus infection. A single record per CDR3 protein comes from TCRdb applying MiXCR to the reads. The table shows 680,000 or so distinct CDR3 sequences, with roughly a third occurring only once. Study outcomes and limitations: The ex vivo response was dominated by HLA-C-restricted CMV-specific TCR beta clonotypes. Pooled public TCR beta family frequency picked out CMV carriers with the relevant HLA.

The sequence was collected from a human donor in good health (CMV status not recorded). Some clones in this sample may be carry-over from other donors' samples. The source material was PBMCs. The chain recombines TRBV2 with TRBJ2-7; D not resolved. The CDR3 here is CASSVLQYEQYF. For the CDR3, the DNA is TGTGCCAGCAGTGTCTTACAGTACGAGCAGTACTTC.